This record covers a single T cell receptor beta chain. What it recognizes is unknown. In germline, CDR1 is SGHRS, CDR2 YFSETQ. Trimming at V came to 6 bases and at J to 3 bases, leaving 5 bases not matched to a gene. CDR3 size: 14 residues. The data were taken from a study of cytomegalovirus exposure and HLA in healthy donors. Study-wide context: The 90 to 150 validation repertoires used the same platform as the 650 to 800 first-cohort repertoires, a later analysis reported.

General study results and limits: One later analysis, an examination of the 120 validation repertoires, found that first-cohort TCR clusters tended to co-occur in them.

Clones were sequenced by immunoSEQ multiplex PCR, and TCRdb holds only the in-frame ones, with some missing. The table lists 100,000 to 150,000 clones, approximately 91% of them singletons, with roughly 2% in the top ten. The clonotype originates from a young woman in good health and CMV-seronegative. Sequenced sample: PBMCs. The chain links TRBV5-1 to TRBJ2-3; 9 bases fit TRBD2. In DNA, the CDR3 is TGCGCCAGCACCCAGACTAGCGGAACAGATACGCAGTATTTT. Protein sequence: CASTQTSGTDTQYF.